The 5 T cell receptor beta chains below all came from one sample that was sequenced in a study of blood T cell repertoires in COVID-19. The repertoire was sequenced with immunoSEQ multiplex PCR; TCRdb's copy has only in-frame clones and lacks some. This sample yields fewer than 150,000 clones, of which 60% to 85% are seen a single time; about 0.85% belongs to the top ten. Sequencing was performed on peripheral blood. These TCRs come from a human donor with acute or convalescent COVID-19. The donor label of this sample is uncertain.

Worth noting for this clone: Other DNA sequences in this sample translate to the same CDR3. V usage is TRBV28 and J usage is TRBJ1-1; D call uncertain. Trimming cost V 5 bases and J 1 base, with 11 bases left between them. The CDR3 has 14 amino acids. The germline V gene encodes CDR1 MDHEN and CDR2 SYDVKM. In DNA form, the CDR3 reads TGTGCCAGCAGTCCTGCCGGGAGGAACACTGAAGCTTTCTTT. Residues: CASSPAGRNTEAFF.

The chain carries TRBV5-1 and TRBJ1-5; 9 positions match TRBD1. Germline CDR1 reads SGHRS; CDR2 reads YFSETQ. Trimming cost V 5 bases and J 6 bases; bases outside gene matches: 18. CDR3 size: 18 residues. The CDR3 sequence: CASSPAPRTGGEGQPQHF. The CDR3 DNA is TGCGCCAGCAGTCCAGCCCCACGTACAGGGGGCGAGGGTCAGCCCCAGCATTTT.

The rearrangement joins TRBV11-3 to TRBJ1-5; possibly TRBD1 for D (6 bases). Germline V gene sequence: CDR1 SGHNT, CDR2 YENEEA. Trimming cost V 7 bases and J 2 bases, with 12 bases left between them. The CDR3 spans 14 residues. CDR3 in amino acids: CASILDSRNQPQHF. The DNA for the CDR3 is TGTGCCAGCATCTTGGACAGCCGCAATCAGCCCCAGCATTTT.

J is TRBJ1-1 and V is TRBV6-5; TRBD1 aligns across 8 bases. Germline V gene data show CDR1 as MNHEY and CDR2 as SVGAGI. The V and J ends lost 2 bases and 10 bases, in that order; junction bases with no gene match: 6. The CDR3 sequence is 13 residues long. The CDR3 loop reads CASSYDRGVRAFF. For the CDR3, the DNA is TGTGCCAGCAGTTACGACAGGGGAGTGAGAGCTTTCTTT.

The chain's CDR3 is CASSLPPEVAGGPMSEDTQYF. The CDR3 DNA sequence: TGTGCCAGCAGTTTACCCCCCGAGGTAGCGGGGGGGCCGATGAGTGAAGATACGCAGTATTTT. The gene calls are TRBV28 and TRBJ2-3; 11 bases match TRBD2. The germline V gene encodes CDR1 MDHEN and CDR2 SYDVKM. The CDR3 length is 21 residues. The V segment lost 2 bases and the J segment 5 bases; nucleotides outside the gene matches: 21. Based on the CDR3 plus reference TRBV28 and TRBJ2-3, the full variable domain is DVKVTQSSRYLVKRTGEKVFLECVQDMDHENMFWYRQDPGLGLRLIYFSYDVKMKEKGDIPEGYSVSREKKERFSLILESASTNQTSMYLCASSLPPEVAGGPMSEDTQYFGPGTRLTVL.